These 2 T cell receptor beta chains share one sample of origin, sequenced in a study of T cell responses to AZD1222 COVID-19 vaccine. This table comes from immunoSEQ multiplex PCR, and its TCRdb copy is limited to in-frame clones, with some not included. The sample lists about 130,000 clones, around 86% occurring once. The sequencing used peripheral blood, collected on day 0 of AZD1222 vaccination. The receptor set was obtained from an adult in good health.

The CDR3 DNA is TGCGCCAGCAGCCAAGGGGGCTCTGGGGCCAACGTCCTGACTTTC. This encodes CASSQGGSGANVLTF. This chain connects TRBV5-1 to TRBJ2-6, with D perhaps matching TRBD1 (6 bases). CDR3 size: 15 residues. The germline V and J ends were trimmed by 4 bases and 0 bases, with 8 bases remaining between them. Germline lookup yields CDR1 SGHRS and CDR2 YFSETQ.

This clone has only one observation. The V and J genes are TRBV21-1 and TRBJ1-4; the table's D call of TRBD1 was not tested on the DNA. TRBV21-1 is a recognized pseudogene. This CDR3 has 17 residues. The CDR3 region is CASSPRREAGGREKLFF. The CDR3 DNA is TGTGCCAGCAGCCCTCGAAGAGAGGCAGGGGGGCGTGAAAAACTGTTTTTT.